This is a list of T cell receptor beta chains from one sample in a study of glioma-infiltrating T cells after dendritic cell vaccination. Profiling relied on immunoSEQ multiplex PCR, and the TCRdb table lists in-frame clones only, not all of them. The table shows approximately 85,000 clones, with less than 85% occurring only once. Sequences were derived from blood, sampled after dendritic cell vaccination. The receptors derive from a human donor with glioblastoma. Each CDR3 is given with its conserved first and last residue.

V gene	J gene	CDR3 protein
TRBV29-1	TRBJ2-2	CSVVQPGRANTGELFF
TRBV4-3	TRBJ2-7	CASSHELNSYEQYF
TRBV28	TRBJ1-1	CASSLGTGGGNTEAFF
TRBV19	TRBJ2-7	CASSIPKGQGHEQYF
TRBV29-1	TRBJ2-7	CSVALTGSYEQYF
TRBV9	TRBJ2-1	CASSVGQGGTSYNEQFF
TRBV7-9	TRBJ1-3	CASSYRGGSSGNTIYF
TRBV6-6	TRBJ2-7	CANRTGRTYEQYF
TRBV15	TRBJ1-2	CATNPTADRGGYGYTF
TRBV29-1	TRBJ2-7	CSATSGRYEQYF
TRBV19	TRBJ2-3	CASSLFRTDTQYF